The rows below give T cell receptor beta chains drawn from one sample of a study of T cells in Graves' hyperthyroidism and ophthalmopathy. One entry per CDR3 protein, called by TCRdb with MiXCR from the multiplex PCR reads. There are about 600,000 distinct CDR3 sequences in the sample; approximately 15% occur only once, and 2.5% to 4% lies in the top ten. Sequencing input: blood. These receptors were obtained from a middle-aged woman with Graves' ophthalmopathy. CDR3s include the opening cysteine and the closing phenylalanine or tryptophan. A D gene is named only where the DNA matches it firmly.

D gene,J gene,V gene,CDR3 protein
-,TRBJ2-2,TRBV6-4,CASSDSTDSDTGELFF
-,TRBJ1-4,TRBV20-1,CSALIPGANEKLFF
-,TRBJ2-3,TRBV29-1,CSVALYTDTQYF
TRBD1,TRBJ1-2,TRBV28,CASSSGGYGYTF
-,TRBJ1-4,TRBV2,CASSATAADEKLFF
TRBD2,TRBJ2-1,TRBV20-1,CSARGGTSGTYNEQFF
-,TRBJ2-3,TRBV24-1,CATSDLTVADTQYF
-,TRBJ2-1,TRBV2,CASSPGIFDEQFF
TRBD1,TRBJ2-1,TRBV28,CASSTGGKYNEQFF
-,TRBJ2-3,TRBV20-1,CSAGDGGTDTQYF
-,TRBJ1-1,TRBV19,CASTIGPGRAEAFF
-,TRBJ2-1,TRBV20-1,CSAVNDPDIYNEQFF
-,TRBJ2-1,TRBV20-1,CSARDPASGTNEQFF
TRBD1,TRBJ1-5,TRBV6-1,CASSDFIYGQDSNQPQHF
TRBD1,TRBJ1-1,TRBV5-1,CASSLRTGGMNTEAFF
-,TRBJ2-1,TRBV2,CASSDPEVTGGGRMAYNEQFF
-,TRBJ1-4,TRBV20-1,CSARDQGLANEKLFF
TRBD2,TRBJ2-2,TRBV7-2,CASSRGLAGVNTGELFF
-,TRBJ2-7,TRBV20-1,CSAQYPRTVTLYEQYF
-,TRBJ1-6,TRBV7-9,CASSRTGPINSPLHF
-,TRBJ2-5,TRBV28,CASSAHPAGGLQETQYF
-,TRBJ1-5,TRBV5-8,CASSFGTIHNQPQHF
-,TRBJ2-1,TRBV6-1,CASSPEGGTGVGNEQFF
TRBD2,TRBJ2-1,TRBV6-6,CASSYSVAGSLGGGNEQFF
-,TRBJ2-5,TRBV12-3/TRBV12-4,CASSFGGGGGETQYF
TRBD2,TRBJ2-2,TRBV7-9,CASSLRAGGTGELFF
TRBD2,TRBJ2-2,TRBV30,CAWWASGRASYTGELFF
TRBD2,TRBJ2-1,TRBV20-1,CSAKAGGRAYNEQFF
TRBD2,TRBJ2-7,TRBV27,CASSPLTSHYEQYF
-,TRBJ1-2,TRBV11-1,CASSSDSSYGYTF
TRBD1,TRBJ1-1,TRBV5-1,CASNLGQTGAEAFF
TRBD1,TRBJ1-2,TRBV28,CASSRNRGPNYGYTF
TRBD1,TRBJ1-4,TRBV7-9,CASSLATGNNEKLFF
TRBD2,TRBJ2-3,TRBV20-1,CSASKTGLAAGDTQYF
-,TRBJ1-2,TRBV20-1,CSARDSSGRPLGYTF
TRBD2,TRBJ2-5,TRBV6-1,CASSEIAGAQETQYF
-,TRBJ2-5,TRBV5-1,CASSRVVEETQYF
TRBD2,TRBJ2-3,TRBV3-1,CASSQDLSGVPRPTDGQYF
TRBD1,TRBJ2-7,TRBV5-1,CASSWTTGSSYEQYF